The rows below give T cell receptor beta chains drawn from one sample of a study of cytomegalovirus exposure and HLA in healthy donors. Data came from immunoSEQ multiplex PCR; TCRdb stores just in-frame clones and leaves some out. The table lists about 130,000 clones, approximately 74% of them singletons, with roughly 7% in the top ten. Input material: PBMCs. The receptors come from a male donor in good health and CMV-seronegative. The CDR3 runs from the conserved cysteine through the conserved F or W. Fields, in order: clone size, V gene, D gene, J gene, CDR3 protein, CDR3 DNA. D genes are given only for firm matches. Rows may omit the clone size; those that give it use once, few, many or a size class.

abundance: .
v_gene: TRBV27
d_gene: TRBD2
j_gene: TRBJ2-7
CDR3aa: CASSLASGDHEQYF
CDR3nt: TGTGCCAGCAGTTTGGCTAGCGGGGACCATGAGCAGTACTTC

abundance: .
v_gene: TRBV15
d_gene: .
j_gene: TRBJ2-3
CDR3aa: CATSNVGYSTDTQYF
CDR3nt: TGTGCCACCAGCAATGTCGGTTATAGCACAGATACGCAGTATTTT

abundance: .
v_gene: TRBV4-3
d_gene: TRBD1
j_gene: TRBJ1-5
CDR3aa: CASSPDRGSNQPQHF
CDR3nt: TGCGCCAGCAGCCCAGACAGGGGTAGCAATCAGCCCCAGCATTTT

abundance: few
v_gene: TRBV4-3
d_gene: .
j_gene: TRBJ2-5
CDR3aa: CASSPSARGLETQYF
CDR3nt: TGCGCCAGCAGCCCCTCCGCGCGGGGACTAGAGACCCAGTACTTC

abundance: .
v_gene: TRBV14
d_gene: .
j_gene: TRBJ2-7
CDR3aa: CASSQDGARSNYEQYF
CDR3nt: TGTGCCAGCAGCCAAGATGGGGCCAGGTCGAACTACGAGCAGTACTTC

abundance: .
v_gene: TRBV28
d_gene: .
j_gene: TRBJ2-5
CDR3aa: CASSLGGTASQETQYF
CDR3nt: TGTGCCAGCAGTTTAGGGGGGACAGCTAGTCAAGAGACCCAGTACTTC

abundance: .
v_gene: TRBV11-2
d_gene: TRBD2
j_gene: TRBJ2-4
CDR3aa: CASSLSPGGLENIQYF
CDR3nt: TGTGCCAGCAGCCTCTCTCCGGGAGGGTTGGAAAACATTCAGTACTTC

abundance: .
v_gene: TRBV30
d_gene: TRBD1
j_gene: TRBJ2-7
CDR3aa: CAWDRGNYEQYF
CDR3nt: TGTGCCTGGGACAGGGGTAACTACGAGCAGTACTTC

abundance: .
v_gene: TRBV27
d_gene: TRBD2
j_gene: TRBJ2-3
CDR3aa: CASSLAAGGVTDTQYF
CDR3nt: TGTGCCAGCAGTTTAGCAGCGGGAGGAGTGACAGATACGCAGTATTTT

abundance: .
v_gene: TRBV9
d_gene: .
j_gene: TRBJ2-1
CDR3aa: CASSAPSQGVHNEQFF
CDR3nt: TGTGCCAGCAGCGCCCCGTCGCAGGGTGTCCACAATGAGCAGTTCTTC

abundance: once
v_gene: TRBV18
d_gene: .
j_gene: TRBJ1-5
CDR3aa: CASSPPGLAGNQPQHF
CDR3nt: TGTGCCAGCTCACCCCCAGGGTTGGCGGGCAATCAGCCCCAGCATTTT

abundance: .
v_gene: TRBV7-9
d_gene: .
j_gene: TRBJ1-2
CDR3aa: CASSLVGQGRGYGYTF
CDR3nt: TGTGCCAGCAGCTTAGTCGGGCAGGGGAGGGGATATGGCTACACCTTC

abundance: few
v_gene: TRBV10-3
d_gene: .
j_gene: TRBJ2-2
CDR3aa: CAISVIGGVNTGELFF
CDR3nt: TGTGCCATCAGTGTGATTGGCGGGGTGAACACCGGGGAGCTGTTTTTT

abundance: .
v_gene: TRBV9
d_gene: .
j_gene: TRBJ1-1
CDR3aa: CASSTLQGQAFF
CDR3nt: TGTGCCAGCAGCACCTTACAGGGACAAGCTTTCTTT

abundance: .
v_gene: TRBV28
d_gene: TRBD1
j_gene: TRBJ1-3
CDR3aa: CASSSTGWSGNTIYF
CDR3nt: TGTGCCAGCAGTTCGACAGGGTGGTCTGGAAACACCATATATTTT

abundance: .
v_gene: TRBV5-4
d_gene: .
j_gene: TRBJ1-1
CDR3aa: CASSLSGWNTEAFF
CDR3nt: TGTGCCAGCAGCTTGTCAGGCTGGAACACTGAAGCTTTCTTT

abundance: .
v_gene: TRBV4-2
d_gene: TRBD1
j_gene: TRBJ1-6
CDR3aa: CASSQPTGGSSYNSPLHF
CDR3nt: TGTGCCAGCAGCCAGCCGACAGGGGGAAGCTCCTATAATTCACCCCTCCACTTT

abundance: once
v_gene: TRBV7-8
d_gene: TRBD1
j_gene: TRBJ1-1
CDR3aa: CASSLPGRQGRNTEAFF
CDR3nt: TGTGCCAGCAGCCTCCCTGGCAGACAGGGTCGGAACACTGAAGCTTTCTTT

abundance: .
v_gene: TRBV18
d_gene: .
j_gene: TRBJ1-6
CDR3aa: CASSPPGGSNNSPLHF
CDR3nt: TGTGCCAGCTCACCACCAGGCGGTTCGAATAATTCACCCCTCCACTTT

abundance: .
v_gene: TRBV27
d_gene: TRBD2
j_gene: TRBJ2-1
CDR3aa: CASRVAGPSSYNEQFF
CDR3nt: TGTGCCAGCAGGGTAGCGGGACCGAGCTCCTACAATGAGCAGTTCTTC

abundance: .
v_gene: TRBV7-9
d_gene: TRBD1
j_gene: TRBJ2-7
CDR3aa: CASSPGTGGYEQYF
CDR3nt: TGTGCCAGCAGCCCAGGGACAGGGGGCTACGAGCAGTACTTC

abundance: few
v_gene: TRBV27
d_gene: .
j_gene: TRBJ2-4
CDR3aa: CASSLQGWGNIQYF
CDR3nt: TGTGCCAGCAGCCTACAGGGATGGGGAAACATTCAGTACTTC

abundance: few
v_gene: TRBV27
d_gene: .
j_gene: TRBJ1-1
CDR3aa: CASSSGFEAFF
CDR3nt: TGTGCCAGCAGTTCGGGGTTTGAAGCTTTCTTT

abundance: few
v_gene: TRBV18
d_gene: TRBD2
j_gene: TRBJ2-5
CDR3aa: CASSPPGLAGSGTQYF
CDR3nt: TGTGCCAGCTCACCCCCGGGACTAGCGGGATCCGGGACCCAGTACTTC

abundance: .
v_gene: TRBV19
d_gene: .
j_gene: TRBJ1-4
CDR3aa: CASCGSLPNEKLFF
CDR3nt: TGTGCCAGTTGCGGGTCGTTGCCTAATGAAAAACTGTTTTTT

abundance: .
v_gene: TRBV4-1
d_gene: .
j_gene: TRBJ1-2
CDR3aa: CASSPRPGDRYGYTF
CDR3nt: TGTGCCAGCAGCCCTCGACCCGGAGACCGCTATGGCTACACCTTC

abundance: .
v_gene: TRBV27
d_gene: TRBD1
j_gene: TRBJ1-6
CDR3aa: CASSLSGRGRSYNSPLHF
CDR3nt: TGTGCCAGCAGTTTATCGGGAAGGGGGCGGTCCTATAATTCACCCCTCCACTTT

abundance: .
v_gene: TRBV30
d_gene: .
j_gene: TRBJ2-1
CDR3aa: CACPGGPSSYNEQFF
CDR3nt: TGTGCCTGCCCCGGAGGGCCGAGCTCCTACAATGAGCAGTTCTTC

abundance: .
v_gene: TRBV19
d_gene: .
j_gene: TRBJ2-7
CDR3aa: CASSMGLGVEQYF
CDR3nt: TGTGCCAGTAGTATGGGCCTAGGGGTCGAGCAGTACTTC